The T cell receptor beta chain under discussion was sequenced for a study of cytomegalovirus exposure and HLA in healthy donors. Study as a whole: T cells numbering 150 million to 200 million yielded some 100 million unique TCR beta sequences in an earlier analysis. Findings of the study overall: The productive fraction for most TCR beta V segments was about 87% or about 30% in an earlier analysis. A cluster of highly shared sequence variants was likely a sequencing artifact.

At the time of sampling, donors were nominally healthy, though unrecorded immune exposures were likely. Germline values: CDR1 MNHEY, CDR2 SVGAGI. This CDR3 contains 14 residues. V gave up 0 bases and J gave up 7 bases; unmatched junction bases: 3. Primers: 60 Vbeta forward and 13 Jbeta reverse. Sequencing was performed with immunoSEQ multiplex PCR; in TCRdb, only in-frame clones are kept and a portion is missing. The sample yields about 150,000 clones, roughly 72% seen once. In regard to this clone: Antigen specificity is unknown. This specimen includes other DNA sequences encoding the same CDR3.

The rearrangement links TRBV6-5 to TRBJ2-7, with TRBD2 matching over 10 bases. This clonotype was obtained from a man aged 30 to 39 in good health and CMV-seronegative. Source material: PBMCs. This CDR3 is CASSYSSSGGEQYF. In nucleotides, the CDR3 is TGTGCCAGCAGTTACTCATCTAGCGGGGGTGAGCAGTACTTC.